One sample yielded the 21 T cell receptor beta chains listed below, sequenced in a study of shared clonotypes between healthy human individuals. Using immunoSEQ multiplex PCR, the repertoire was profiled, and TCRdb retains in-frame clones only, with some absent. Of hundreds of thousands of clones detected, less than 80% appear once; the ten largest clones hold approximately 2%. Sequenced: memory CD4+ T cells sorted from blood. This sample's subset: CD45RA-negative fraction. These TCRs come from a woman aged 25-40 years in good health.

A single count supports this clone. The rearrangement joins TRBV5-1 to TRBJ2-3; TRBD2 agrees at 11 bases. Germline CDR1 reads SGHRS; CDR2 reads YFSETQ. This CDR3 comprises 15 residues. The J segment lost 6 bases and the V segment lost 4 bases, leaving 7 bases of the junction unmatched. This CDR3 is CASSAGLAGGDTQYF. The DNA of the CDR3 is TGCGCCAGCAGCGCCGGACTAGCGGGTGGCGATACGCAGTATTTT.

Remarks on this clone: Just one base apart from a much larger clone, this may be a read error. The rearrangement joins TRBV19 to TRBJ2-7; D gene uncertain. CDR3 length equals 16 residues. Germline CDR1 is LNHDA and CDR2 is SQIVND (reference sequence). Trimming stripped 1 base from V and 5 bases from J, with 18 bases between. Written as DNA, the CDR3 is TGTGCCAGTAGTATAGGAGGTCGCCCTGCCGTTGACGAGCAGTACTTC. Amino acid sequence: CASSIGGRPAVDEQYF.

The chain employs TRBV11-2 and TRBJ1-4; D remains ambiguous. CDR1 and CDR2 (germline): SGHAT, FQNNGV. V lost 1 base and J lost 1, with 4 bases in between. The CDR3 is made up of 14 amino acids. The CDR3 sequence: CASSLGRTNEKLFF. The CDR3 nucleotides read TGTGCCAGCAGCTTAGGCAGAACTAATGAAAAACTGTTTTTT.

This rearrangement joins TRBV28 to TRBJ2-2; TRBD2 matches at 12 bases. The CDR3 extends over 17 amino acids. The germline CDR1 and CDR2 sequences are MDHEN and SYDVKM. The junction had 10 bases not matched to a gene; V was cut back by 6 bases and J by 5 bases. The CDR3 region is CASRPSGLAGRTGELFF. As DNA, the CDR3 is TGTGCCAGCAGGCCTTCGGGACTAGCGGGCAGAACCGGGGAGCTGTTTTTT.

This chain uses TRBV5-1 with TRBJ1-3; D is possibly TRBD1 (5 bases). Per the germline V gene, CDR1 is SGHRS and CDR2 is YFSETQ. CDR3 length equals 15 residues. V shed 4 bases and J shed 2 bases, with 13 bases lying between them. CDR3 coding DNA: TGCGCCAGCAGCCCTGCTGGGGCGCCTGGAAACACCATATATTTT. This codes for CASSPAGAPGNTIYF. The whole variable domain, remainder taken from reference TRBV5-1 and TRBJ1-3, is KAGVTQTPRYLIKTRGQQVTLSCSPISGHRSVSWYQQTPGQGLQFLFEYFSETQRNKGNFPGRFSGRQFSNSRSEMNVSTLELGDSALYLCASSPAGAPGNTIYFGEGSWLTVV.

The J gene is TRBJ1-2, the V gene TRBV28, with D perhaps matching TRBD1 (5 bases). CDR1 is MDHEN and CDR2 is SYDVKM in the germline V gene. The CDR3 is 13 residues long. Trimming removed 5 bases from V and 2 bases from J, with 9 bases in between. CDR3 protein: CASSPQVNYGYTF. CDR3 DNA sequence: TGTGCCAGCAGTCCACAGGTGAACTATGGCTACACCTTC.

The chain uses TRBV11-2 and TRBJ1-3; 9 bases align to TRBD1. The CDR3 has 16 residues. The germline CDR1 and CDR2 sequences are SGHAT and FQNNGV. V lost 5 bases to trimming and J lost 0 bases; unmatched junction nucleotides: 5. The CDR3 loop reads CASSARQGDSGNTIYF. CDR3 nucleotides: TGTGCCAGCAGCGCCCGACAGGGGGACTCTGGAAACACCATATATTTT. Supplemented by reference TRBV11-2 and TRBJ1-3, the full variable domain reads EAGVAQSPRYKIIEKRQSVAFWCNPISGHATLYWYQQILGQGPKLLIQFQNNGVVDDSQLPKDRFSAERLKGVDSTLKIQPAKLEDSAVYLCASSARQGDSGNTIYFGEGSWLTVV.

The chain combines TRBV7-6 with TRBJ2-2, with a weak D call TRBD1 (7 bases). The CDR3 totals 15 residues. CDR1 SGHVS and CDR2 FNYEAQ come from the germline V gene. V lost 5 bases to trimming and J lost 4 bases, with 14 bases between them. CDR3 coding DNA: TGTGCCAGCAGCAGGCGACAGGGAGGCACCGGGGAGCTGTTTTTT. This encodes CASSRRQGGTGELFF.

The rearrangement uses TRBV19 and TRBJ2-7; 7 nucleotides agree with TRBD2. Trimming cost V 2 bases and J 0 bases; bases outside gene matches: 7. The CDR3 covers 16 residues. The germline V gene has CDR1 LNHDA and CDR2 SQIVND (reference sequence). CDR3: CASSIRSGIGSYEQYF. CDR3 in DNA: TGTGCCAGTAGTATACGGAGCGGGATTGGCTCCTACGAGCAGTACTTC.

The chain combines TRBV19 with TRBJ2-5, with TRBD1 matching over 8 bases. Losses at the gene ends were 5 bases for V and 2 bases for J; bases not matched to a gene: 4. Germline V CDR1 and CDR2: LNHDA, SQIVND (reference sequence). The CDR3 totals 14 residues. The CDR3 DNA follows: TGTGCCAGTAGTTGGACAGGGAAGCAAGAGACCCAGTACTTC. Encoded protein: CASSWTGKQETQYF.

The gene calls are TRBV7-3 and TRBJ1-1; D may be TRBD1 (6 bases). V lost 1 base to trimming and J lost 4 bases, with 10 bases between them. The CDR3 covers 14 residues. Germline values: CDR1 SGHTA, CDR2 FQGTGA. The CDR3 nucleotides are TGTGCCAGCAGCTTAAACAGGGATGTCACTGAAGCTTTCTTT. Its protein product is CASSLNRDVTEAFF.

The CDR3 nucleotides are TGTGCCAGCAGACAGTCCTATGGCTACACCTTC. It yields the protein CASRQSYGYTF. The chain is built from TRBV2 and TRBJ1-2; D gene uncertain. The CDR3 contains 11 residues. The germline V and J ends were trimmed by 6 bases and 4 bases, with 6 bases remaining between them. Germline V gene data show CDR1 as SNHLY and CDR2 as FYNNEI.

The CDR3 region is CASSARIADIQYF. The CDR3 DNA is TGTGCCAGCAGTGCCAGGATAGCGGACATTCAGTACTTC. The J gene is TRBJ2-4, the V gene TRBV2; a possible D gene is TRBD2 (6 bases). The CDR3 spans 13 residues. CDR1 and CDR2 from the germline V gene are SNHLY and FYNNEI. The germline V and J ends were trimmed by 4 bases and 8 bases, with 12 bases remaining between them.

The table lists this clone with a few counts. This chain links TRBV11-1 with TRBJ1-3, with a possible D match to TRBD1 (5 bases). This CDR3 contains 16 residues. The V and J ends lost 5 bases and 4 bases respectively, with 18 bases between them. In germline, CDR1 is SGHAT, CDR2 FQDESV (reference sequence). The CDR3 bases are TGTGCCAGCAGCCCACGGGGCCTCTTCCCCGGAAACACCATATATTTT. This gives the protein CASSPRGLFPGNTIYF.

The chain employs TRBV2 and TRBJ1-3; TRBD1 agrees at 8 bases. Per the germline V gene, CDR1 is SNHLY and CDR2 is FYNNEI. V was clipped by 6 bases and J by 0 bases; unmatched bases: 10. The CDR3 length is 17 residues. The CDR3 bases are TGTGCCAGCAGGGGGGGGACAGGAGTCCGCTCTGGAAACACCATATATTTT. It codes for CASRGGTGVRSGNTIYF. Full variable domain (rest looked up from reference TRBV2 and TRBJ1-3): EPEVTQTPSHQVTQMGQEVILRCVPISNHLYFYWYRQILGQKVEFLVSFYNNEISEKSEIFDDQFSVERPDGSNFTLKIRSTKLEDSAMYFCASRGGTGVRSGNTIYFGEGSWLTVV.

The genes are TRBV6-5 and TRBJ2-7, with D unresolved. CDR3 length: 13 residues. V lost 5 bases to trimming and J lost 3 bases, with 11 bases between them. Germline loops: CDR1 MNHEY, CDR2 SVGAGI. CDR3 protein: CASSPDQDYEQYF. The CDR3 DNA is TGTGCCAGCAGTCCCGATCAAGACTACGAGCAGTACTTC.

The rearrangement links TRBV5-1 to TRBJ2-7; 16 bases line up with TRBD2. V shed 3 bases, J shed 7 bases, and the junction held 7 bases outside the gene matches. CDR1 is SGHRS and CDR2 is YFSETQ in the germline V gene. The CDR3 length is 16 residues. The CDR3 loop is CASSWGLAGGPGEQYF. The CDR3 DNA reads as TGCGCCAGCAGCTGGGGACTAGCGGGAGGGCCGGGAGAGCAGTACTTC.

DNA of the CDR3: TGTGCCAGCAGCCCACGGACAGGGGGCTATGGCTACACCTTC. This translates into CASSPRTGGYGYTF. The J gene is TRBJ1-2, the V gene TRBV9; 10 bases are a match to TRBD1. Unmatched junction bases numbered 4, after V lost 4 bases and J lost 4 bases. The CDR3 length is 14 residues. The germline gives CDR1 SGDLS, CDR2 YYNGEE. Full variable domain (remainder filled in from reference TRBV9 and TRBJ1-2): DSGVTQTPKHLITATGQRVTLRCSPRSGDLSVYWYQQSLDQGLQFLIQYYNGEERAKGNILERFSAQQFPDLHSELNLSSLELGDSALYFCASSPRTGGYGYTFGSGTRLTVV.

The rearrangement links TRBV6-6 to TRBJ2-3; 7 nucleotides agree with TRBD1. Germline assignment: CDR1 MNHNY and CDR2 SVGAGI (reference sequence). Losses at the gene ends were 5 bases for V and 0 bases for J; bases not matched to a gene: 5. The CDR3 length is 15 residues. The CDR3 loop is CASSDRVTSTDTQYF. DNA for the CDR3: TGTGCCAGCAGTGACAGGGTTACTAGCACAGATACGCAGTATTTT.

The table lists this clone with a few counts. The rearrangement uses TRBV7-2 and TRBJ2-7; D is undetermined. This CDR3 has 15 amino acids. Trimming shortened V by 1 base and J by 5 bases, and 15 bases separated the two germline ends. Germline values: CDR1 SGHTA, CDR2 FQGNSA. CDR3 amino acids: CASSLGFSLKNEQYF. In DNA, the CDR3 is TGTGCCAGCAGCTTAGGGTTCTCGCTTAAGAACGAGCAGTACTTC.

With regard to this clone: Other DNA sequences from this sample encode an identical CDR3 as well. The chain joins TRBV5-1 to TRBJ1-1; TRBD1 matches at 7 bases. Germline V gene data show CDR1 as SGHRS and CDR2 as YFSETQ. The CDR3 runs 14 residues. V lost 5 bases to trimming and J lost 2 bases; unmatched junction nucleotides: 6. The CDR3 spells CASRPGTANTEAFF. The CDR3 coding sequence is TGCGCCAGCAGACCCGGGACAGCCAACACTGAAGCTTTCTTT. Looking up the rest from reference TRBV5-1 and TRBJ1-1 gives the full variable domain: KAGVTQTPRYLIKTRGQQVTLSCSPISGHRSVSWYQQTPGQGLQFLFEYFSETQRNKGNFPGRFSGRQFSNSRSEMNVSTLELGDSALYLCASRPGTANTEAFFGQGTRLTVV.